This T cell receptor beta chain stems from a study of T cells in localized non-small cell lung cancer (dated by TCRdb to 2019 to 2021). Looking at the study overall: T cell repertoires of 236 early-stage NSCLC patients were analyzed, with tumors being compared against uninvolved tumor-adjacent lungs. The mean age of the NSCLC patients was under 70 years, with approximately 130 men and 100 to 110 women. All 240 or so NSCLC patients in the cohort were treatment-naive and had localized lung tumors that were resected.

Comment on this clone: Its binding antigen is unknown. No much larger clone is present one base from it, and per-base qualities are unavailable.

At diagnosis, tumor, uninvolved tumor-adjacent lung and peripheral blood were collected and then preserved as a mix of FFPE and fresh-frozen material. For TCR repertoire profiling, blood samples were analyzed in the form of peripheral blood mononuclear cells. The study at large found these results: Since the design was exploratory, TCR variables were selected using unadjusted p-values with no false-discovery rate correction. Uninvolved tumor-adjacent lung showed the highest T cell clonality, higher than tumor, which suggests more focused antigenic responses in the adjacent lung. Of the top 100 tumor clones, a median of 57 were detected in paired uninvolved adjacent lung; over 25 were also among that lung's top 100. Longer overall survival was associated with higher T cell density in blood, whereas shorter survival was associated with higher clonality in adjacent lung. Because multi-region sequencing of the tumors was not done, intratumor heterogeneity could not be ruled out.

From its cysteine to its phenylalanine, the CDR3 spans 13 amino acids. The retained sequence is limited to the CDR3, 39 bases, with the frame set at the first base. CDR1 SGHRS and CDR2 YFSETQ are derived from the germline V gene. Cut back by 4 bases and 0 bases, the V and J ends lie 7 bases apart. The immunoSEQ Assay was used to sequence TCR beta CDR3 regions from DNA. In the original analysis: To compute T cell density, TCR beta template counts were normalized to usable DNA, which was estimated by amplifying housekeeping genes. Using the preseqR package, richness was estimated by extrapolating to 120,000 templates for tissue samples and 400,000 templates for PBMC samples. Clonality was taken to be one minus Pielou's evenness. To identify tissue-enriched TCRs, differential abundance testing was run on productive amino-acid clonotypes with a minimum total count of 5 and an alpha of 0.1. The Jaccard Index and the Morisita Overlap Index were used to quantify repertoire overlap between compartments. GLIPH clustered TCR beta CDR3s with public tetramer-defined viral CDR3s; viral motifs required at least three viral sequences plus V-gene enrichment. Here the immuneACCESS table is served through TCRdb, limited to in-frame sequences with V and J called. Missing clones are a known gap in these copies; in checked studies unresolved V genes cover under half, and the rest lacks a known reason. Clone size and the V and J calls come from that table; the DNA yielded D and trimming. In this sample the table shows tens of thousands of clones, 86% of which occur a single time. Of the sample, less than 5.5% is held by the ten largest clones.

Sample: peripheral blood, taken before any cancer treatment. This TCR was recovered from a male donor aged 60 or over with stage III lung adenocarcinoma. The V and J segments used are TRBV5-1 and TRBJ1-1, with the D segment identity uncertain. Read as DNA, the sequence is TGCGCCAGCAGCCTCGGACTGAACACTGAAGCTTTCTTT. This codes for CASSLGLNTEAFF.